This is a list of T cell receptor beta chains from one sample in a study of neurological immune-mediated disorders. TCRdb used MiXCR to reprocess the 5' RACE reads, holding one entry per CDR3 protein. Of 50,000 or so distinct CDR3 sequences listed, approximately 10% were seen once; the top ten hold 21%. Material for sequencing was PBMCs. Receptors originate from a woman in her 40s with HTLV-1-associated myelopathy (HAM/TSP). Each CDR3 is given with its conserved first and last residue. A D gene is named only where the DNA matches it firmly. Clone size is shown for a subset of rows, as once, few, many or a class of expanded clone.

CDR3nt,CDR3aa,j_gene,d_gene,v_gene,abundance
TGTGCCAGCGGCGGGGGCGAGATCTCCTACAATGAGCAGTTCTTC,CASGGGEISYNEQFF,TRBJ2-1,-,TRBV6-2/TRBV6-3,many
TGTGCCAGCAGCTTGGGACAGTTCACCGGGGAGCTGTTTTTT,CASSLGQFTGELFF,TRBJ2-2,TRBD1,TRBV7-3,many
TGCGCCAGCAGCCAAGGTCACGTGAGCTCCTACAATGAGCAGTTCTTC,CASSQGHVSSYNEQFF,TRBJ2-1,-,TRBV4-1,medium-sized
TGTGCCAGCAGTTACTTGGCGGGGGGCGAGCATCCCTACGAGCAGTACTTC,CASSYLAGGEHPYEQYF,TRBJ2-7,TRBD2,TRBV6-2/TRBV6-3,-
TGCGCCAGCAGCCAAGTGGGGGGACTACCCACCGGGGAGCTGTTTTTT,CASSQVGGLPTGELFF,TRBJ2-2,TRBD2,TRBV4-3,many
TGCAGTGCTAGAGCGACAGGGCGGGGCACTGAAGCTTTCTTT,CSARATGRGTEAFF,TRBJ1-1,TRBD1,TRBV20-1,many
TGTGCCAGCAGTGAAAGTAGGGCCCTCTCAGGAAACAGCATATATTTT,CASSESRALSGNSIYF,TRBJ1-3,-,TRBV2,-
TGTGCCAGCTCACGAGGGACAGACTCTAACTATGGCTACACCTTC,CASSRGTDSNYGYTF,TRBJ1-2,TRBD1,TRBV18,many
TGTGCCACCAGCAGATCAGCAGGGGGTAATTTGGATACGCAGTATTTT,CATSRSAGGNLDTQYF,TRBJ2-3,TRBD1,TRBV15,many
TGTGCCAGCAGCCGGACCGGGCCGGAGAATAATTCACCCCTCCACTTT,CASSRTGPENNSPLHF,TRBJ1-6,-,TRBV5-5,many
TGTGCCAGCAGCCCCGTGACTATCCAAGAGACCCAGTACTTC,CASSPVTIQETQYF,TRBJ2-5,-,TRBV11-2,many
TGTGCCAGCAGCGCCCCGGGCTCTGGAAACACCATATATTTT,CASSAPGSGNTIYF,TRBJ1-3,-,TRBV5-6,many
TGCGCCAGCAGCCAAGACGGAGGGGCAGGGGTAAATACGCAGTATTTT,CASSQDGGAGVNTQYF,TRBJ2-3,-,TRBV5-1,few
TGCGCCAGCAGCCAAGCTACTAGCGGGGGGGATCACACCGGGGAGCTGTTTTTT,CASSQATSGGDHTGELFF,TRBJ2-2,TRBD2,TRBV4-3,many
TGTGCCAGCAGCTTAGCCAAAAGGGATTCTGAAGCTTTCTTT,CASSLAKRDSEAFF,TRBJ1-1,-,TRBV11-2,few
TGCAGTGCTAGTGACCAGCCCCTAAACACTGAAGCTTTCTTT,CSASDQPLNTEAFF,TRBJ1-1,-,TRBV20-1,many
TGCAGTGCTAGAGGAATGGACACCCTAGGCCTGTATGGCTACACCTTC,CSARGMDTLGLYGYTF,TRBJ1-2,-,TRBV20-1,large
TGTGCCATCAGGGAACCCGGGACACACCTCGCGGCCACTGAAGCTTTCTTT,CAIREPGTHLAATEAFF,TRBJ1-1,-,TRBV10-3,many
TGTGCCAGCAGCGAGACAGGGAGCGGAAACACCATATATTTT,CASSETGSGNTIYF,TRBJ1-3,TRBD1,TRBV7-2,many
TGCAGTGCTCCTTTATTGACAGCAGATACGCAGTATTTT,CSAPLLTADTQYF,TRBJ2-3,-,TRBV20-1,many
TGTGCCTGGAGTGTAGGCTGGAAGGGGACTGAAGCTTTCTTT,CAWSVGWKGTEAFF,TRBJ1-1,-,TRBV30,many
TGTGCCAGCAGCCATGCGAGGAGTGAATATGGCTACACCTTC,CASSHARSEYGYTF,TRBJ1-2,-,TRBV7-2,many
TGTGCCAGCAGTTATGGCGCTAGCGGGGTCCTGGATACGCAGTATTTT,CASSYGASGVLDTQYF,TRBJ2-3,TRBD2,TRBV12-3/TRBV12-4,many
TGCGCCAGCAGCTTGGGACAGTTGGCTAGTGGAAACACCATATATTTT,CASSLGQLASGNTIYF,TRBJ1-3,-,TRBV5-1,many
TGTGCCAGCAGCTCTTGGACAACTAGTAATACGCAGTATTTT,CASSSWTTSNTQYF,TRBJ2-3,-,TRBV7-2,many
TGCAGTGCAAATCTAGCGGGAGGGCCGTACGAGCAGTACTTC,CSANLAGGPYEQYF,TRBJ2-7,TRBD2,TRBV20-1,many
TGTGCCAGCAGTCTGTTCGTAGGGGATGAGCAGTTCTTC,CASSLFVGDEQFF,TRBJ2-1,-,TRBV2,few
TGTGCCAGCAGCCCATACAGGGGAGTCGCCTACGAGCAGTACTTC,CASSPYRGVAYEQYF,TRBJ2-7,TRBD1,TRBV27,many
TGTGCCAGCAGTGAAGAGGGGGAGAATTCACCCCTCCACTTT,CASSEEGENSPLHF,TRBJ1-6,-,TRBV2,many
TGTGCCAGCCTTAGACAGGGGGCCGATGAGCAGTTCTTC,CASLRQGADEQFF,TRBJ2-1,TRBD1,TRBV6-1,many
TGTGCCAGCAGCCGGAGGACAGGGGGGGTCACTAATGAAAAACTGTTTTTT,CASSRRTGGVTNEKLFF,TRBJ1-4,TRBD1,TRBV4-2,many
TGCGCCAGCAGCCAAGGCCCAATGGGGAGGCTAGCGGGGGCAAATGAGCAGTTCTTC,CASSQGPMGRLAGANEQFF,TRBJ2-1,TRBD2,TRBV4-3,many
TGTGCCAGCAGCCGGACAGCTCCTTACGAGCAGTACTTC,CASSRTAPYEQYF,TRBJ2-7,-,TRBV11-1,many
TGCGCCAGCAGCCAAGATCGGGGAGACGGTGGCTACACCTTC,CASSQDRGDGGYTF,TRBJ1-2,-,TRBV4-3,few
TGTGCCACCAGTGATCCCCGGACGATTTCGAGCTCCTACAATGAGCAGTTCTTC,CATSDPRTISSSYNEQFF,TRBJ2-1,-,TRBV24-1,many
TGCGCCAGCAGCTCAACGGGGGGCACAGATACGCAGTATTTT,CASSSTGGTDTQYF,TRBJ2-3,-,TRBV5-1,many
TGCGCCAGTAGCCAGAAAAGCGGGGGGGCGTCTGGGGCCAACGTCCTGACTTTC,CASSQKSGGASGANVLTF,TRBJ2-6,TRBD2,TRBV4-3,-
TGTGCCAGCATTGGGCCGTCCAATGAGCAGTTCTTC,CASIGPSNEQFF,TRBJ2-1,-,TRBV2,many
TGTGCCATCAGGGAGCGGGGAAGCACAGATACGCAGTATTTT,CAIRERGSTDTQYF,TRBJ2-3,TRBD2,TRBV10-3,many
TGTGCCATTGGGGGGAGGTGGCACGGCTACACCTTC,CAIGGRWHGYTF,TRBJ1-2,-,TRBV12-3/TRBV12-4,-
TGTGCCTCAATCAGGCCAGGGGGCTACAATGAGCAGTTCTTC,CASIRPGGYNEQFF,TRBJ2-1,TRBD1,TRBV2,many
TGTGCCAGCAGAGGACAGATGAACACTGAAGCTTTCTTT,CASRGQMNTEAFF,TRBJ1-1,-,TRBV6-5,many
TGTGCCAGCAGCCAAATGGGGGAGCCGGGGGCCAACGTCCTGACTTTC,CASSQMGEPGANVLTF,TRBJ2-6,-,TRBV3-1,many
TGCAGTGCTATAGCCCTCGACAGGGGTCAGCTTTCACCCCTCCACTTT,CSAIALDRGQLSPLHF,TRBJ1-6,TRBD1,TRBV20-1,-
TGCGCCAGCAGCTGGGGACTAGCCCTCGCAGATACGCAGTATTTT,CASSWGLALADTQYF,TRBJ2-3,TRBD2,TRBV5-1,-
TGTGCCACCAGCAGAGATCATGGAGGGGACTACACCTTC,CATSRDHGGDYTF,TRBJ1-2,-,TRBV15,-
TGTGCCAGCTCACCACCGGGGCGGGGGGCCTACAATGAGCAGTTCTTC,CASSPPGRGAYNEQFF,TRBJ2-1,TRBD2,TRBV18,-
TGTGCCATCAGTGAGGGCCGGGACCCTAACTATGGCTACACCTTC,CAISEGRDPNYGYTF,TRBJ1-2,-,TRBV10-3,many
TGTGCCAGCAGCGTGGCAGCCGTCACAGATACGCAGTATTTT,CASSVAAVTDTQYF,TRBJ2-3,-,TRBV11-3,few
TGTGCCAGCAGCTCCTCGAGCGGGGGAACTGGGGAGCTGTTTTTT,CASSSSSGGTGELFF,TRBJ2-2,TRBD2,TRBV11-3,-
TGTGCCAGCAGCTCCGGGACAGGGGTCAACGAGCAGTACTTC,CASSSGTGVNEQYF,TRBJ2-7,TRBD1,TRBV12-3/TRBV12-4,many
TGTGCCAGCAGTTACGCAGGGAATGAGCAGTTCTTC,CASSYAGNEQFF,TRBJ2-1,-,TRBV6-2/TRBV6-3,many
TGTGCCAGTATGGCCTGGTGGACTGAAGCTTTCTTT,CASMAWWTEAFF,TRBJ1-1,-,TRBV6-2/TRBV6-3,many
TGTGCCAGCAATCCGGGACAGAGGTACAATGAGCAGTTCTTC,CASNPGQRYNEQFF,TRBJ2-1,TRBD1,TRBV6-1,many
TGTGCCAGCAGTTTGGATGACGGGGGTTCCTACGAGCAGTACTTC,CASSLDDGGSYEQYF,TRBJ2-7,-,TRBV12-3/TRBV12-4,many
TGCGCCAGCAGCTTCGACAGGAACACTGAAGCTTTCTTT,CASSFDRNTEAFF,TRBJ1-1,-,TRBV5-1,many
TGCGCCAGCGGACAGTCGGGCGAGCAGTACTTC,CASGQSGEQYF,TRBJ2-7,-,TRBV5-1,-
TGTGCCAGCAGCCCGGGACGGTTCTCTGGAAACACCATATATTTT,CASSPGRFSGNTIYF,TRBJ1-3,-,TRBV3-1,many
TGTGCCAGCAGTTTAGACGAAATCCCCACCTCTGGAAACACCATATATTTT,CASSLDEIPTSGNTIYF,TRBJ1-3,-,TRBV12-3/TRBV12-4,-